These 12 T cell receptor beta chains originate from one sample sequenced in a study of spatial heterogeneity in lung cancer. Noted time point: sample taken at primary tumor resection. Unsorted samples of tumor, nontumor lung or frozen PBMC had their whole RNA sequenced. TCRdb re-called the 5' RACE reads with MiXCR, one entry per CDR3 protein. This table holds under 13,000 distinct CDR3 sequences, roughly 6.2% found once. The sample here was PBMCs, taken at surgery. All receptors derive from a male donor with early-stage non-small cell lung cancer.

This clonotype was seen many times. This beta chain is a stray sequence in a library constructed for alpha chains; its clone size is not meaningful. The rearrangement uses TRBV6-1 and TRBJ2-1; D may be TRBD1 or TRBD2 (5 bases each). This CDR3 contains 14 residues. Trimming pared 1 base from V and 10 bases from J, leaving 14 bases between. Germline CDR1 is MNHNS and CDR2 is SASEGT. The CDR3 reads CASSEEGRRDEQFF. The CDR3 region has the DNA TGTGCCAGCAGTGAAGAGGGCAGACGGGACGAGCAGTTCTTC.

This clonotype was seen at least ten times. This beta chain was picked up by a library intended for alpha chains and is off target, so its count carries little meaning. CDR3 sequence (DNA): TGTGCCAGTTCCGGGACAGGGTTGCGGCAGCCCCAGCATTTT. It yields the protein CASSGTGLRQPQHF. This sequence joins TRBV19 and TRBJ1-5, with 9 bases lining up with TRBD1. The CDR3 sequence is 14 residues long. The V gene end was trimmed by 8 bases and the J gene end by 7 bases; junction bases not matched to a gene: 9. Germline V gene lookup returns CDR1 LNHDA and CDR2 SQIVND (reference sequence).

Note on this clonotype: Little can be read into the size of this beta chain, an off-target read in a library designed for alpha chains. The rearrangement links TRBV24-1 to TRBJ2-3; the match to TRBD1 covers 9 bases. The CDR3 has 16 residues. CDR1 and CDR2 (germline): KGHDR, SFDVKD. The junction had 6 bases not matched to a gene; V was cut back by 3 bases and J by 3 bases. CDR3 region: CATSDPGQGPTDTQYF. The CDR3 nucleotides are TGTGCCACCAGTGATCCGGGACAGGGACCGACAGATACGCAGTATTTT.

In this sample, this clonotype turned up many times. This beta chain is an off-target read within a library intended for alpha chains, so its frequency means little. V and J are TRBV10-3 and TRBJ1-2; a weak D match, TRBD1 (6 bases). CDR1 and CDR2 (germline): ENHRY, SYGVKD. With 6 bases removed from V and 0 bases from J, the gap between germline ends came to 11 bases. This CDR3 has 14 amino acids. The CDR3 DNA reads TGTGCCATCAGCTCCGGGACACCTAACTATGGCTACACCTTC. Translation gives CAISSGTPNYGYTF.

Turning to this clonotype: This beta chain turned up in a library designed for alpha chains; as an off-target read, its abundance says little. The chain combines TRBV27 with TRBJ2-1, with 8 bases that match TRBD2. Germline CDR1 MNHEY, CDR2 SMNVEV (reference sequence). J gave up 2 bases and V 6 bases, and 6 bases lay outside the gene matches. The CDR3 totals 15 residues. The CDR3 bases are TGTGCCAGCAGCGCCACTAGCGGCCCCTACAATGAGCAGTTCTTC. Translation gives CASSATSGPYNEQFF.

By share, this clonotype counts as medium-sized. A library made for alpha chains picked up this beta chain off target, so its size means little. CDR3 loop: CASSPNPPGLNPYGYTF. For the CDR3, the DNA is TGTGCCAGCAGTCCGAATCCTCCGGGACTGAATCCCTATGGCTACACCTTC. This chain joins TRBV27 and TRBJ1-2, with D possibly matching TRBD1 (5 bases). CDR1 MNHEY and CDR2 SMNVEV come from the germline V gene (reference sequence). The CDR3 loop spans 17 amino acids. V gave up 5 bases and J gave up 4 bases, with 23 bases separating them.

This clonotype was counted only a few times. The size of this beta chain means little, since it is a stray read in a library made for alpha chains. The V gene is TRBV7-2, the J gene TRBJ2-2; no definite D call. The CDR3 has 15 amino acids. The V end lost 2 bases, the J end lost 1 base, and 8 bases lay between the germline ends. Germline CDR1 is SGHTA and CDR2 is FQGNSA. The CDR3: CASSLWAENTGELFF. The DNA of the CDR3 is TGTGCCAGCAGCTTATGGGCAGAGAACACCGGGGAGCTGTTTTTT.

The sample holds many counts of this clonotype. Within a library made for alpha chains, this beta chain is off target, and its count is uninformative. The chain carries TRBV27 and TRBJ1-6, with D possibly matching TRBD1 (5 bases). There are 15 residues in the CDR3. The V end lost 3 bases, the J end lost 6 bases, and 12 bases lay between the germline ends. From germline, CDR1 is MNHEY and CDR2 SMNVEV (reference sequence). CDR3 sequence: CASSLPREFNSPLHF. DNA of the CDR3: TGTGCCAGCAGTTTGCCCAGGGAATTTAATTCACCCCTCCACTTT.

By frequency in the sample, this clonotype is medium-sized. Within a library made for alpha chains, this beta chain is off target, and its count is uninformative. The J gene is TRBJ2-7, the V gene TRBV29-1, with 8 bases lining up with TRBD1. V trimming: 1 base; J trimming: 7 bases; junction bases outside the gene matches: 9. In germline, CDR1 is SQVTM, CDR2 ANQGSEA. CDR3 length: 14 residues. The chain's CDR3 is CSVEGTGTGFEQYF. Written as DNA, the CDR3 is TGCAGCGTTGAAGGAACCGGGACAGGATTTGAGCAGTACTTC.

This clonotype was seen many times. Within a library made for alpha chains, this beta chain is off target, and its count is uninformative. The CDR3 spells CASIFGGSSYNEQFF. In DNA form, the CDR3 reads TGTGCCAGCATTTTTGGCGGCAGCTCCTACAATGAGCAGTTCTTC. This sequence joins TRBV2 and TRBJ2-1; no firm D call. From germline, CDR1 is SNHLY and CDR2 FYNNEI. The CDR3 is 15 amino acids. The V gene lost 7 bases and the J gene lost 0 bases, with 13 bases spanning the gap.

This clonotype was found many times. Within a library made for alpha chains, this beta chain is off target, and its count is uninformative. The chain has TRBV3-1 and TRBJ1-5; D remains unclear. V lost 0 bases, J lost 3 bases, and 3 bases lay in between. This CDR3 comprises 13 residues. Germline-derived CDR1 and CDR2 are LGHDT and YNNKEL (reference sequence). The CDR3 spells CASSQDVNQPQHF. The CDR3 DNA follows: TGTGCCAGCAGCCAAGACGTCAATCAGCCCCAGCATTTT.

This clonotype was recorded at least ten times. This beta chain lies outside the target of a library built for alpha chains; its clone size means little. The gene calls are TRBV20-1 and TRBJ1-4; 9 nucleotides align to TRBD1. V trimming: 2 bases; J trimming: 8 bases; junction bases outside the gene matches: 9. The CDR3 sequence is 15 residues long. Per germline, CDR1 DFQATT and CDR2 SNEGSKA (reference sequence). The CDR3 sequence is CSARNRDRVREKLFF. CDR3 nucleotides: TGCAGTGCTAGAAACCGGGACAGGGTGAGGGAAAAACTGTTTTTT.